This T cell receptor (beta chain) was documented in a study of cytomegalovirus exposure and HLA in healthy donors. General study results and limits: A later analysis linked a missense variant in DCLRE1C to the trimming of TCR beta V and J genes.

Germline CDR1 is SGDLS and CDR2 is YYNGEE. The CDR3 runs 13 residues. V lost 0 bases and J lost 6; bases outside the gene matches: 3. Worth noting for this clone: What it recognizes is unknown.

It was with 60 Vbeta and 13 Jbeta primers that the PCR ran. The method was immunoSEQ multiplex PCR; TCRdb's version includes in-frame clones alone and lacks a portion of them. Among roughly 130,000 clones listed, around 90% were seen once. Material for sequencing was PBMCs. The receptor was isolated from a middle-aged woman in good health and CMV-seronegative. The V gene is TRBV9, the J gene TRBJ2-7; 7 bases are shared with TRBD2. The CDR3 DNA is TGTGCCAGCAGCGTAGGGTGGGGGGGCGAGCAGTACTTC. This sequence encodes CASSVGWGGEQYF.